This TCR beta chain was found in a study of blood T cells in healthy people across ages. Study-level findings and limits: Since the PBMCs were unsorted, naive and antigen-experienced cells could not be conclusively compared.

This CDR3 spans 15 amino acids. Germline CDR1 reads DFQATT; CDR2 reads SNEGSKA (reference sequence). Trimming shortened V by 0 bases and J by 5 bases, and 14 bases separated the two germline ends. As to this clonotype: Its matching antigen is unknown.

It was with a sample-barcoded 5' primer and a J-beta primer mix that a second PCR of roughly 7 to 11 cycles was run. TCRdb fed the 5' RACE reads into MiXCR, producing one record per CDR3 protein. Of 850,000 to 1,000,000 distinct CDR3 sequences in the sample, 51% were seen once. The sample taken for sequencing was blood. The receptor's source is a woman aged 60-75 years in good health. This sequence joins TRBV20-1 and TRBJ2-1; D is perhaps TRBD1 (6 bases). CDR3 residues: CSARDRRQGNNEQFF. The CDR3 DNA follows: TGCAGTGCTAGAGATAGGCGGCAGGGGAACAATGAGCAGTTCTTC.